These T cell receptor beta chains were read from a single sample in a study of a mutant IDH1 vaccine in newly diagnosed glioma. Sequenced by immunoSEQ multiplex PCR; TCRdb stores in-frame clones only, minus some. The sample has some 34,000 clones, 80% to 95% seen once. Their antigen targets remain unknown. Here the sequenced sample was PBMCs, taken from a glioma patient whose treatment included an IDH1 peptide vaccine. The receptors derive from a woman aged 35 to 49 with glioma. Each CDR3 is given with its conserved first and last residue. D genes are given only for firm matches. Expanded clones get a size class; other rows say once, few or many, or leave the size out.

clone size | D gene | J gene | CDR3 length | V gene | CDR3 protein | CDR3 DNA
NA | NA | TRBJ1-1 | 15 | TRBV7-9 | CASSSERGGAYPAFF | TGTGCCAGCAGCTCCGAGAGGGGGGGCGCCTACCCCGCTTTCTTT
NA | TRBD2 | TRBJ2-3 | 14 | TRBV25-1 | CASSRGLLTDTQYF | TGTGCCAGCAGTCGGGGACTACTCACAGATACGCAGTATTTT
NA | NA | TRBJ1-4 | 13 | TRBV6-6 | CASRSPDSQKLFF | TGTGCCAGCAGATCCCCGGACAGCCAAAAACTGTTTTTT
once | NA | TRBJ2-1 | 16 | TRBV5-1 | CASSLGTGTNYNEQFF | TGCGCCAGCAGCTTGGGGACCGGGACCAACTACAATGAGCAGTTCTTC
NA | NA | TRBJ1-3 | 16 | TRBV5-1 | CASSPSDSLSGNTIYF | TGCGCCAGCAGCCCCTCGGACAGTCTCTCTGGAAACACCATATATTTT
few | NA | TRBJ1-1 | 13 | TRBV18 | CASSPARDREAFF | TGTGCCAGCTCACCAGCCCGTGACAGAGAAGCTTTCTTT
NA | NA | TRBJ2-7 | 15 | TRBV7-6 | CASSPAPDRAREQYF | TGTGCCAGCAGCCCCGCACCGGACCGTGCTCGGGAGCAGTACTTC
NA | NA | TRBJ1-1 | 13 | TRBV5-1 | CASSEVMNTEAFF | TGCGCCAGCAGCGAGGTCATGAACACTGAAGCTTTCTTT
NA | TRBD1 | TRBJ1-1 | 14 | TRBV5-6 | CASSQKTGGRKAFF | TGTGCCAGCAGCCAAAAAACAGGGGGCCGGAAAGCTTTCTTT
once | TRBD1 | TRBJ1-1 | 17 | TRBV9 | CASSVDGQGTLNTEAFF | TGTGCCAGCAGCGTAGATGGACAGGGTACGTTGAACACTGAAGCTTTCTTT
NA | NA | TRBJ2-7 | 13 | TRBV10-3 | CAISEAQSYEQYF | TGTGCCATCAGTGAGGCCCAGTCCTACGAGCAGTACTTC
NA | NA | TRBJ1-2 | 13 | TRBV2 | CASSVQGGQGYTF | TGTGCCAGCAGTGTTCAGGGCGGACAAGGCTACACCTTC
NA | NA | TRBJ2-2 | 15 | TRBV10-1 | CASSDTRWDTGELFF | TGCGCCAGCAGTGATACTAGATGGGACACCGGGGAGCTGTTTTTT